The rows below give T cell receptor beta chains drawn from one sample of a study of shared clonotypes between healthy human individuals. The assay was immunoSEQ multiplex PCR, and TCRdb's table has in-frame clones only and misses some. Among about 680,000 clones listed, just over 90% were seen once. Material: naive CD8+ T cells sorted from blood. The origin of the receptors is a man aged 30 to 45 in good health. The CDR3 runs from the conserved cysteine through the conserved F or W. The order of the fields is clone size, V gene, J gene, CDR3 protein. The size of a clone is reported for some rows only, either as once, few or many, or as a class for expanded clones.

>NA|TRBV28|TRBJ2-7
CASSLLGTGSYEQYF
>NA|TRBV10-1|TRBJ2-7
CASRPRVSGVTYEQYF
>NA|TRBV7-2|TRBJ2-3
CASSRTSGSPTDTQYF
>NA|TRBV27|TRBJ2-2
CASSLSPLTSGRSWELFF
>NA|TRBV11-3|TRBJ2-1
CASSKSISSGYNEQFF
>NA|TRBV9|TRBJ2-1
CASSVEGLADIDEQFF
>NA|TRBV28|TRBJ2-5
CASSRLAGDRETQYF
>once|TRBV14|TRBJ2-3
CASSQDNAGRSTDTQYF
>NA|TRBV4-3|TRBJ2-7
CASSQGGPGGYEQYF
>NA|TRBV29-1|TRBJ2-5
CSVESLVAGIQETQYF
>NA|TRBV7-8|TRBJ1-5
CASSLFTDQPQHF
>NA|TRBV18|TRBJ2-7
CASSPGHYYEQYF
>NA|TRBV9|TRBJ2-5
CASSGGRRGETQYF
>NA|TRBV11-2|TRBJ2-7
CASGDIPYGQYF
>NA|TRBV14|TRBJ1-3
CASSRLLGESSGNTIYF
>NA|TRBV29-1|TRBJ2-7
CSVPLGTGGRQYF
>NA|TRBV9|TRBJ2-1
CASSPQGGRSYNEQFF
>NA|TRBV14|TRBJ2-5
CASSTVAPTFQETQYF
>NA|TRBV7-9|TRBJ2-1
CASSPGTQQFF
>NA|TRBV4-2|TRBJ2-5
CASSQGRGGQGSETQYF